Below are 27 T cell receptor beta chains sequenced from a single sample in a study of blood T cell repertoires in COVID-19. Some clones are missing from TCRdb's copy, which holds only in-frame ones; the method was immunoSEQ multiplex PCR. In the table there are approximately 500,000 clones, 85% to 90% of which are singletons. The sequenced sample consisted of peripheral blood. These receptors were collected from a woman between 45 and 65 years old with COVID-19, enrolled during active disease.

This chain joins TRBV19 and TRBJ1-2; no firm D call. CDR1 is LNHDA, CDR2 SQIVND, per germline (reference sequence). V was trimmed by 1 base and J by 4 bases, leaving 7 bases between them. This CDR3 has 13 amino acids. The CDR3 is CASSIGSGYGYTF. CDR3 sequence (DNA): TGTGCCAGTAGTATAGGATCGGGCTATGGCTACACCTTC. Full variable domain (remainder filled in from reference TRBV19 and TRBJ1-2): DGGITQSPKYLFRKEGQNVTLSCEQNLNHDAMYWYRQDPGQGLRLIYYSQIVNDFQKGDIAEGYSVSREKKESFPLTVTSAQKNPTAFYLCASSIGSGYGYTFGSGTRLTVV.

This chain connects TRBV27 to TRBJ1-5, with D possibly being TRBD1 (6 bases). V dropped 5 bases and J dropped 4 bases, with 21 bases sitting between them. This CDR3 has 17 amino acids. CDR1 MNHEY and CDR2 SMNVEV come from the germline V gene (reference sequence). This CDR3 reads CASSPGRGRGVNQPQHF. In DNA form, the CDR3 reads TGTGCCAGCAGTCCCGGTCGGGGGAGGGGGGTAAATCAGCCCCAGCATTTT.

V and J are TRBV11-3 and TRBJ1-1; 8 positions match TRBD1. CDR1 is SGHNT and CDR2 is YENEEA in the germline V gene. The V gene end was trimmed by 10 bases and the J gene end by 0 bases; junction bases not matched to a gene: 7. This CDR3 has 14 residues. CDR3 DNA: TGTGCCAACGCCTACAGGGGGATGAACACTGAAGCTTTCTTT. Translation gives CANAYRGMNTEAFF.

V and J are TRBV10-3 and TRBJ2-7; D is possibly TRBD1 (5 bases). Trimming stripped 11 bases from V and 0 bases from J, with 14 bases between. CDR1 is ENHRY, CDR2 SYGVKD, per germline. This CDR3 has 13 residues. This chain's CDR3 is CASLGADSYEQYF. The CDR3 region has the DNA TGTGCCTCCCTTGGGGCAGACTCCTACGAGCAGTACTTC.

This clone was detected a few times. This rearrangement joins TRBV2 to TRBJ1-1, with a tentative D call TRBD1 (6 bases). This CDR3 is 17 amino acids long. Trimming pared 5 bases from V and 4 bases from J, leaving 23 bases between. Germline V gene data show CDR1 as SNHLY and CDR2 as FYNNEI. This chain's CDR3 is CASSFPRGARFGTEAFF. The CDR3, as DNA: TGTGCCAGCAGTTTCCCCCGGGGGGCTAGATTCGGCACTGAAGCTTTCTTT.

This clone was observed once. The V gene is TRBV6-5, the J gene TRBJ2-7; the match to TRBD1 covers 8 bases. Per germline, CDR1 MNHEY and CDR2 SVGAGI. Germline trimming cut 5 bases from V and 2 bases from J; bases unmatched to any gene: 5. The CDR3 is 14 amino acids. The chain's CDR3 is CASSPQGGPYEQYF. CDR3 nucleotides: TGTGCCAGCAGTCCACAGGGGGGTCCCTACGAGCAGTACTTC.

This chain joins TRBV29-1 and TRBJ1-4; no clear D gene. Germline loops: CDR1 SQVTM, CDR2 ANQGSEA. The V and J ends lost 6 bases and 10 bases respectively, with 12 bases between them. CDR3 length: 11 residues. CDR3 amino acids: CSVRGRGKLFF. The CDR3 region has the DNA TGCAGCGTCCGCGGGAGAGGAAAACTGTTTTTT.

V gene TRBV9 combines with J gene TRBJ1-3; 8 bases are a match to TRBD1. The CDR3 has 16 residues. J gave up 1 base and V 4 bases, and 7 bases lay outside the gene matches. Germline CDR1 and CDR2: SGDLS and YYNGEE. The CDR3 nucleotides read TGTGCCAGCAGCCCCCGGACAGGGAAGTCTGGAAACACCATATATTTT. Translating gives CASSPRTGKSGNTIYF.

This chain connects TRBV5-1 to TRBJ1-1; the D is unclear. This CDR3 is 15 amino acids long. Trimming pared 0 bases from V and 3 bases from J, leaving 12 bases between. The germline gives CDR1 SGHRS, CDR2 YFSETQ. The DNA of the CDR3 is TGCGCCAGCAGCTTGGTGGGAGCTTTGGACACTGAAGCTTTCTTT. The encoded protein is CASSLVGALDTEAFF. Full variable domain (remainder filled in from reference TRBV5-1 and TRBJ1-1): KAGVTQTPRYLIKTRGQQVTLSCSPISGHRSVSWYQQTPGQGLQFLFEYFSETQRNKGNFPGRFSGRQFSNSRSEMNVSTLELGDSALYLCASSLVGALDTEAFFGQGTRLTVV.

J is TRBJ1-1 and V is TRBV5-1; D is unclear. The CDR3 contains 15 residues. Trimming took off 4 bases at V and 0 bases at J, with 13 bases between the two ends. Per the germline V gene, CDR1 is SGHRS and CDR2 is YFSETQ. The CDR3 bases are TGCGCCAGCAGCCTAGTGGCCCTCATGAACACTGAAGCTTTCTTT. This gives the protein CASSLVALMNTEAFF. The full variable domain, rest sourced from reference TRBV5-1 and TRBJ1-1, is KAGVTQTPRYLIKTRGQQVTLSCSPISGHRSVSWYQQTPGQGLQFLFEYFSETQRNKGNFPGRFSGRQFSNSRSEMNVSTLELGDSALYLCASSLVALMNTEAFFGQGTRLTVV.

The chain joins TRBV29-1 to TRBJ2-7, with 9 bases matching TRBD1. Germline V gene data show CDR1 as SQVTM and CDR2 as ANQGSEA. Germline trimming cut 2 bases from V and 3 bases from J; bases unmatched to any gene: 5. The CDR3 runs to 14 residues. CDR3 coding DNA: TGCAGCGTTGAATCAGGGACAGGGCTCTACGAGCAGTACTTC. Amino acid sequence: CSVESGTGLYEQYF.

This chain uses TRBV2 with TRBJ1-5; D may be TRBD1 (6 bases). Trimming removed 6 bases at V and 3 bases at J, with 18 bases between. The CDR3 has 16 residues. Germline V lookup: CDR1 SNHLY, CDR2 FYNNEI. The CDR3, as DNA: TGTGCCAGCAGCCTTCTAGGGCAGGGGACCAATCAGCCCCAGCATTTT. This encodes CASSLLGQGTNQPQHF. The full variable domain, in which reference TRBV2 and TRBJ1-5 provide the parts outside the CDR3, is EPEVTQTPSHQVTQMGQEVILRCVPISNHLYFYWYRQILGQKVEFLVSFYNNEISEKSEIFDDQFSVERPDGSNFTLKIRSTKLEDSAMYFCASSLLGQGTNQPQHFGDGTRLSIL.

The V gene is TRBV5-5, the J gene TRBJ2-7, with TRBD2 as a possible D gene (5 bases). CDR3 length: 12 residues. The ends were cut back, 5 bases at V and 0 bases at J, with 6 bases in the middle. Germline assignment: CDR1 SGHKS and CDR2 YYEKEE (reference sequence). The CDR3 DNA reads as TGTGCCAGCAGGGGAGTCTCCTACGAGCAGTACTTC. Its translation is CASRGVSYEQYF. The variable domain in full, completed from reference TRBV5-5 and TRBJ2-7, reads DAGVTQSPTHLIKTRGQQVTLRCSPISGHKSVSWYQQVLGQGPQFIFQYYEKEERGRGNFPDRFSARQFPNYSSELNVNALLLGDSALYLCASRGVSYEQYFGPGTRLTVT.

The chain links TRBV30 to TRBJ1-2; 7 bases match TRBD1. Germline CDR1 reads GTSNPN; CDR2 reads SVGIG (reference sequence). The CDR3 loop spans 13 amino acids. V trimming: 3 bases; J trimming: 4 bases; junction bases outside the gene matches: 5. CDR3 nucleotides: TGTGCCTGGAGCACGGGACAGTTCTATGGCTACACCTTC. Translation gives CAWSTGQFYGYTF.

The chain couples TRBV14 to TRBJ1-6; 8 nucleotides match TRBD1. Germline V lookup: CDR1 SGHDN, CDR2 FVKESK. After removal of 4 bases from V and 10 bases from J, the junction contained 9 bases not matched to a gene. CDR3 length equals 15 residues. The CDR3 loop reads CASSPMDRASSPLHF. CDR3 nucleotides: TGTGCCAGCAGCCCCATGGACAGGGCAAGCTCACCCCTCCACTTT.

In this sample, this clone turned up a few times. V usage is TRBV5-4 and J usage is TRBJ1-2; D possibly corresponds to TRBD1 (5 bases). This CDR3 comprises 18 residues. Between the trimmed V and J ends, which lost 0 bases and 6 bases, there was a span of 24 bases. CDR1 SGHNT and CDR2 YYREEE come from the germline V gene (reference sequence). CDR3 nucleotides: TGTGCCAGCAGCTTGGAGGGTCCCCCAGTGGGAGGCAGGGATGGCTACACCTTC. Translated, it gives CASSLEGPPVGGRDGYTF.

The V call is TRBV20-1, the J call TRBJ1-1; the D is unclear. Germline V CDR1 and CDR2: DFQATT, SNEGSKA (reference sequence). This CDR3 is 11 amino acids long. Here the CDR3 DNA reads TGCGGAGGGTGGGAACACACTGAAGCTTTCTTT. This codes for CGGWEHTEAFF.

The chain links TRBV6-5 to TRBJ2-5; TRBD2 might be the D (5 bases). The CDR3 runs 11 residues. V lost 6 bases and J 5 bases, leaving 7 bases between the germline ends. Germline CDR1 MNHEY, CDR2 SVGAGI. The CDR3 coding sequence is TGTGCCAGCAGCTGGAGGGAGACCCAGTACTTC. Protein sequence: CASSWRETQYF.

This clone was seen once. The rearrangement uses TRBV19 and TRBJ1-5; 7 positions match TRBD1. J was trimmed by 7 bases and V by 3 bases; bases with no gene match: 6. This CDR3 spans 14 amino acids. Germline CDR1 reads LNHDA; CDR2 reads SQIVND (reference sequence). CDR3: CASSIRQGEQPQHF. As DNA, the CDR3 is TGTGCCAGTAGTATCCGACAGGGTGAGCAGCCCCAGCATTTT. The complete variable domain, with remaining parts taken from reference TRBV19 and TRBJ1-5, reads DGGITQSPKYLFRKEGQNVTLSCEQNLNHDAMYWYRQDPGQGLRLIYYSQIVNDFQKGDIAEGYSVSREKKESFPLTVTSAQKNPTAFYLCASSIRQGEQPQHFGDGTRLSIL.

CDR3 sequence reads: CASSYPGYGYTF. CDR3 DNA: TGTGCCAGCAGTTACCCGGGCTATGGCTACACCTTC. This chain links TRBV6-2 or TRBV6-3 with TRBJ1-2; unclear D gene. The CDR3 totals 12 residues. Trimming pared 2 bases from V and 4 bases from J, leaving 5 bases between. In germline, CDR1 is MNHEY, CDR2 SVGEGT.

This clone appeared once. V usage is TRBV5-1 and J usage is TRBJ1-4; no reliable D call. This CDR3 has 14 amino acids. V lost 4 bases and J 5 bases, leaving 12 bases between the germline ends. Germline values: CDR1 SGHRS, CDR2 YFSETQ. This CDR3 is CASSPFGVNEKLFF. The CDR3 DNA is TGCGCCAGCAGCCCCTTCGGTGTCAATGAAAAACTGTTTTTT.

This chain connects TRBV28 to TRBJ2-7; 9 positions agree with TRBD1. Germline CDR1 is MDHEN and CDR2 is SYDVKM. The V and J ends lost 4 bases and 5 bases, in that order; junction bases with no gene match: 15. This CDR3 contains 17 residues. The CDR3 sequence: CASSSWGGGTGYDEQYF. CDR3 sequence (DNA): TGTGCCAGCAGTTCCTGGGGAGGGGGGACAGGGTATGACGAGCAGTACTTC.

The V gene is TRBV7-9, the J gene TRBJ1-1; D perhaps matches TRBD1 (6 bases). This CDR3 region has 13 residues. Germline lookup yields CDR1 SEHNR and CDR2 FQNEAQ (reference sequence). The V gene lost 5 bases and the J gene lost 6 bases, with 13 bases spanning the gap. The CDR3 DNA is TGTGCCAGCAGCAGGTCAGGGGCATCTGAAGCTTTCTTT. Its translation is CASSRSGASEAFF.

V usage is TRBV15 and J usage is TRBJ1-1; possible D gene TRBD1, 5 bases. CDR3 size: 14 residues. The V end lost 0 bases, the J end lost 5 bases, and 10 bases lay between the germline ends. Germline assignment: CDR1 LNHNV and CDR2 YYDKDF (reference sequence). The CDR3 bases are TGTGCCACCAGCAGAGATAAGGGGTTGACTGAAGCTTTCTTT. Its translation: CATSRDKGLTEAFF.

The gene calls are TRBV15 and TRBJ2-1; 8 bases map to TRBD2. V was clipped by 3 bases and J by 4 bases; unmatched bases: 5. The length of the CDR3 is 15 residues. Germline values: CDR1 LNHNV, CDR2 YYDKDF (reference sequence). The CDR3: CATSSLIAGYNEQFF. The DNA of the CDR3 is TGTGCCACCAGCAGTCTCATAGCGGGGTACAATGAGCAGTTCTTC.

This chain joins TRBV11-2 and TRBJ2-7, with D tentatively TRBD2 (7 bases). Per germline, CDR1 SGHAT and CDR2 FQNNGV. With 2 bases removed from V and 5 bases from J, the gap between germline ends came to 13 bases. This CDR3 contains 14 residues. The CDR3 region has the DNA TGTGCCAGCAGCTTAATCACAGGGAGGGACGAGCAGTACTTC. Its translation is CASSLITGRDEQYF.

In the case of this clone: The identical CDR3 is also encoded by other nucleotide sequences in the sample. CDR3 bases: TGTGCCACCAGTGAAGCGGGGGTCACAGATACGCAGTATTTT. Its translation is CATSEAGVTDTQYF. This chain uses TRBV24-1 with TRBJ2-3; 8 positions agree with TRBD2. CDR1 and CDR2 (germline): KGHDR, SFDVKD. The CDR3 runs 14 residues. V dropped 4 bases and J dropped 2; count of bases not matched to a gene: 1.